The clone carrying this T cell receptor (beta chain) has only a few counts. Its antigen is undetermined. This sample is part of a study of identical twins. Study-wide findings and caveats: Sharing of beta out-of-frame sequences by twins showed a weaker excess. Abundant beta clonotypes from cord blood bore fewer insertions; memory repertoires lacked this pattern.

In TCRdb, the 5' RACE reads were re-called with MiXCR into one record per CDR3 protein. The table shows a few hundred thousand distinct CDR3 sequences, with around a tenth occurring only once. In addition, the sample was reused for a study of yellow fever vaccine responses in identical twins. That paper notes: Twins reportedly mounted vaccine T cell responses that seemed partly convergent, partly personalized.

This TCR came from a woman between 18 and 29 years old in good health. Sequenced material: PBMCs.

The CDR3, as DNA: TGTGCCAGCAGTTTCCTAGGGGAGAACACTGAAGCTTTCTTT. It codes for CASSFLGENTEAFF. V and J are TRBV27 and TRBJ1-1; perhaps TRBD1 as D (5 bases). V was trimmed by 3 bases and J by 1 base, leaving 9 bases between them. The length of the CDR3 is 14 residues. CDR1 is MNHEY and CDR2 is SMNVEV in the germline V gene (reference sequence).